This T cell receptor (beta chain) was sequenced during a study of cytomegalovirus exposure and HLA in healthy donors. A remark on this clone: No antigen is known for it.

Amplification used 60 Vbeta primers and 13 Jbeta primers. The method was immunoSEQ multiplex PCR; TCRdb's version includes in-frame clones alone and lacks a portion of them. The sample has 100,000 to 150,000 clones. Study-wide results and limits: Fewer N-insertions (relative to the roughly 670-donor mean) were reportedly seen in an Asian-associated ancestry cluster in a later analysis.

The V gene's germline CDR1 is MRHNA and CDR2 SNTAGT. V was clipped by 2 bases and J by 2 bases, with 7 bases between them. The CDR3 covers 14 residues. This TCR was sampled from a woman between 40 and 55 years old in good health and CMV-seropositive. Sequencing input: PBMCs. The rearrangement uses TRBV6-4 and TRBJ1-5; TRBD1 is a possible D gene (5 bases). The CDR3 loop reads CASSDRGGNQPQHF. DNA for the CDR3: TGTGCCAGCAGTGACAGGGGCGGCAATCAGCCCCAGCATTTT.